This TCR beta chain originates from a study of cytotoxic CD8 clonotypes in ibrutinib-treated CLL. Study-level findings and limits: Samples were collected at differing times from sustained-remission and progressing patients.

This CDR3 has 15 amino acids. Germline lookup yields CDR1 SNHLY and CDR2 FYNNEI. V was pared by 4 bases and J by 1 base, with 7 bases of the junction left unmatched. About this clone: Its antigen is still unknown.

Produced via immunoSEQ multiplex PCR; TCRdb's table is partial and in-frame only. The table includes some 140,000 clones, approximately 90% detected once. The chain uses TRBV2 and TRBJ2-7; 7 bases map to TRBD1. The source material was PBMCs, sampled after 12 months of ibrutinib treatment. The receptor was isolated from a human donor with chronic lymphocytic leukemia. The CDR3 region has the DNA TGTGCCAGCAGTGGCACGGGGACAGTATCCTACGAGCAGTACTTC. Residues: CASSGTGTVSYEQYF.